One sample yielded the 21 T cell receptor beta chains listed below, sequenced in a study of identical twins. TCRdb reanalysed the 5' RACE reads using MiXCR and keeps one entry per CDR3 protein. Here the sample spans about 790,000 distinct CDR3 sequences, over 15% being singletons. Separately, the same data were catalogued under a study of T cells expressing NK-cell markers.

Material for sequencing was PBMCs. The receptors shown here come from a woman aged 18-29 years in good health.

This clonotype has a handful of counts. The chain recombines TRBV12-3 or TRBV12-4 with TRBJ1-3; D unresolved. V lost 3 bases and J lost 2, with 11 bases in between. The CDR3 has 15 residues. The CDR3 DNA follows: TGTGCCAGCAGTTTTAGTTCCGGGGCTGGAAACACCATATATTTT. Its translation: CASSFSSGAGNTIYF.

The J gene is TRBJ2-7, the V gene TRBV9; 7 bases are a match to TRBD2. The germline V gene encodes CDR1 SGDLS and CDR2 YYNGEE. V lost 4 bases, J lost 0 bases, and 7 bases stayed unmatched. The CDR3 has 15 residues. The CDR3 DNA reads TGTGCCAGCAGCTTGGGGGGGGTCGCCTCCTACGAGCAGTACTTC. Translating gives CASSLGGVASYEQYF.

The gene calls are TRBV12-3 or TRBV12-4 and TRBJ2-7; no definite D call. The CDR3 loop spans 17 amino acids. The germline V and J ends were trimmed by 2 bases and 7 bases, with 24 bases remaining between them. In DNA form, the CDR3 reads TGTGCCAGCAGTTTATTTCGACCAAGGACCCCCGGGTGGGAGCAGTACTTC. Residues: CASSLFRPRTPGWEQYF.

This clonotype showed up just a few times. V usage is TRBV20-1 and J usage is TRBJ1-5; D gene unclear. CDR1 and CDR2 from the germline V gene are DFQATT and SNEGSKA (reference sequence). The CDR3 is 14 residues long. Trimming removed 3 bases from V and 0 bases from J, with 9 bases in between. CDR3 DNA sequence: TGCAGTGCTAGCCTATCAAATAGCAATCAGCCCCAGCATTTT. Protein sequence: CSASLSNSNQPQHF.

This clonotype was seen more than once but under ten times. This chain connects TRBV20-1 to TRBJ2-4; no definite D call. Looked up from germline, CDR1 is DFQATT and CDR2 is SNEGSKA (reference sequence). Deletions cut 4 bases from V and 7 bases from J, with 11 bases between. The CDR3 contains 12 residues. Here the CDR3 DNA reads TGCAGTGCTATCCCGGCTGACAACATTCAGTACTTC. Its translation: CSAIPADNIQYF.

This clonotype has only a few counts. This chain links TRBV6-4 with TRBJ2-7; TRBD1 matches at 8 bases. Germline trimming cut 5 bases from V and 3 bases from J; bases unmatched to any gene: 3. This CDR3 contains 13 residues. CDR1 and CDR2 (germline): MRHNA, SNTAGT. CDR3 in DNA: TGTGCCAGCAGTTGGGGGACAGGCTACGAGCAGTACTTC. It specifies CASSWGTGYEQYF.

The V and J genes are TRBV24-1 and TRBJ2-1; 9 nucleotides match TRBD1. This CDR3 comprises 15 residues. CDR1 and CDR2 (germline): KGHDR, SFDVKD. V shed 3 bases and J 6 bases; nucleotides not matched to a gene: 5. CDR3 sequence: CATSDPGTGLNEQFF. The CDR3, as DNA: TGTGCCACCAGTGATCCAGGGACAGGGCTCAATGAGCAGTTCTTC.

This clonotype has just a few counts. CDR3 region: CASTDPRTSSNTGELFF. CDR3 nucleotide sequence: TGTGCCAGCACCGACCCCCGGACTAGCTCGAACACCGGGGAGCTGTTTTTT. V and J are TRBV7-9 and TRBJ2-2; 8 nucleotides agree with TRBD2. From germline, CDR1 is SEHNR and CDR2 FQNEAQ (reference sequence). V lost 7 bases, J lost 0 bases, and 10 bases stayed unmatched. The CDR3 contains 17 residues. Combining the CDR3 with reference TRBV7-9 and TRBJ2-2 gives the whole variable domain DTGVSQNPRHKITKRGQNVTFRCDPISEHNRLYWYRQTLGQGPEFLTYFQNEAQLEKSRLLSDRFSAERPKGSFSTLEIQRTEQGDSAMYLCASTDPRTSSNTGELFFGEGSRLTVL.

The chain uses TRBV7-2 and TRBJ2-2, with 12 bases fitting TRBD2. The V gene end was trimmed by 6 bases and the J gene end by 6 bases; junction bases not matched to a gene: 2. Germline CDR1 SGHTA, CDR2 FQGNSA. The CDR3 totals 14 residues. CDR3 DNA: TGTGCCAGCAGGCGACTAGCGGGAGCCGGGGAGCTGTTTTTT. Amino acids: CASRRLAGAGELFF.

This rearrangement joins TRBV13 to TRBJ1-1; TRBD1 is a possible D gene (6 bases). Germline V gene sequence: CDR1 PRHDT, CDR2 FYEKMQ (reference sequence). CDR3 length: 14 residues. The V end lost 2 bases, the J end lost 7 bases, and 14 bases lay between the germline ends. As DNA, the CDR3 is TGTGCCAGCAGCTTATTTAGGACAGACAATGAAGCTTTCTTT. This codes for CASSLFRTDNEAFF.

The chain links TRBV12-3 or TRBV12-4 to TRBJ2-2, with D perhaps TRBD2 (7 bases). V was shortened by 6 bases and J by 7 bases, with 18 bases between the two germline ends. The CDR3 is 15 residues long. CDR3 in DNA: TGTGCCAGCAGCCCTGGGCGGGGGCCCGGCGGGGAGCTGTTTTTT. Protein sequence: CASSPGRGPGGELFF.

The chain has TRBV7-6 and TRBJ2-7, with a tentative D call TRBD2 (5 bases). V lost 8 bases, J lost 0 bases, and 14 bases lay in between. CDR1 and CDR2 from the germline V gene are SGHVS and FNYEAQ. This CDR3 spans 14 amino acids. The CDR3 sequence is CASANSALSYEQYF. Written as DNA, the CDR3 is TGTGCCAGCGCTAATAGCGCGCTCTCCTACGAGCAGTACTTC.

The genes are TRBV20-1 and TRBJ1-4, with unresolved D. Trimming shortened V by 3 bases and J by 0 bases, and 5 bases separated the two germline ends. CDR3 size: 13 residues. CDR1 and CDR2 (germline): DFQATT, SNEGSKA (reference sequence). The CDR3 protein is CSARMATNEKLFF. CDR3 nucleotides: TGCAGTGCTAGGATGGCAACTAATGAAAAACTGTTTTTT.

This chain links TRBV5-1 with TRBJ2-2; D not certain. The germline V and J ends were trimmed by 4 bases and 5 bases, with 15 bases remaining between them. CDR1 and CDR2 (germline): SGHRS, YFSETQ. The CDR3 is 15 amino acids. The CDR3 protein is CASSANRFGTGELFF. The CDR3 nucleotides are TGCGCCAGCAGCGCTAACAGATTTGGAACCGGGGAGCTGTTTTTT.

The chain recombines TRBV6-2 or TRBV6-3 with TRBJ2-7; a weak D match, TRBD2 (5 bases). This CDR3 has 15 residues. Trimming left V 0 bases short and J 5 bases short, with 14 bases between. The germline V gene has CDR1 MNHEY and CDR2 SVGEGT. The CDR3 loop is CASSYSTRGPHEQYF. CDR3 nucleotides: TGTGCCAGCAGTTACTCAACCAGAGGGCCCCACGAGCAGTACTTC.

A few counts support this clonotype. The V and J genes are TRBV11-2 and TRBJ2-1; D ambiguous. Trimming took off 0 bases at V and 0 bases at J, with 12 bases between the two ends. Germline-derived CDR1 and CDR2 are SGHAT and FQNNGV. The CDR3 loop spans 17 amino acids. The CDR3 bases are TGTGCCAGCAGCTTAGATCACACCCACAGCTCCTACAATGAGCAGTTCTTC. As protein: CASSLDHTHSSYNEQFF.

In this sample, this clonotype turned up a few times. The CDR3 loop reads CASSYHGGRINQPQHF. In DNA, the CDR3 is TGTGCCAGCAGTTACCATGGGGGGCGCATCAATCAGCCCCAGCATTTT. This sequence joins TRBV6-5 and TRBJ1-5; TRBD1 might be the D (6 bases). The CDR3 covers 16 residues. CDR1 is MNHEY and CDR2 is SVGAGI in the germline V gene. V was pared by 2 bases and J by 3 bases, with 14 bases between.

A few counts support this clonotype. The chain employs TRBV5-1 and TRBJ2-7; D is unclear. V lost 3 bases and J lost 4, with 8 bases in between. The CDR3 consists of 12 residues. The germline V gene has CDR1 SGHRS and CDR2 YFSETQ. The CDR3: CASSWAGYEQYF. The CDR3, as DNA: TGCGCCAGCAGCTGGGCTGGTTACGAGCAGTACTTC.

This clonotype has a handful of counts. The rearrangement uses TRBV7-2 and TRBJ2-5; D is perhaps TRBD1 or TRBD2 (6 bases each). CDR1 and CDR2 (germline): SGHTA, FQGNSA. The CDR3 totals 14 residues. V lost 8 bases to trimming and J lost 0 bases, with 13 bases between them. In DNA form, the CDR3 reads TGTGCCAGCTCGCCGGGGGCCAACCAAGAGACCCAGTACTTC. This translates into CASSPGANQETQYF.

The gene calls are TRBV5-1 and TRBJ2-3, with D perhaps TRBD2 (6 bases). Germline CDR1 SGHRS, CDR2 YFSETQ. The CDR3 runs to 14 residues. The V gene lost 3 bases and the J gene lost 2 bases, with 10 bases spanning the gap. For the CDR3, the DNA is TGCGCCAGCAGCTCCAGCGGGTACACAGATACGCAGTATTTT. This encodes CASSSSGYTDTQYF. Combining the CDR3 with reference TRBV5-1 and TRBJ2-3 gives the whole variable domain KAGVTQTPRYLIKTRGQQVTLSCSPISGHRSVSWYQQTPGQGLQFLFEYFSETQRNKGNFPGRFSGRQFSNSRSEMNVSTLELGDSALYLCASSSSGYTDTQYFGPGTRLTVL.

This clonotype showed up many times. This chain uses TRBV12-5 with TRBJ1-2, with TRBD1 matching over 8 bases. Trimming took 6 bases from V and 4 from J; bases not matched to a gene: 13. The CDR3 length is 16 residues. Germline V gene lookup returns CDR1 LGHNT and CDR2 FRNRAP. CDR3 DNA: TGTGCTAGTGGAGCGTCAGGGGGCAGATCCGCCTATGGCTACACCTTC. Protein sequence: CASGASGGRSAYGYTF.